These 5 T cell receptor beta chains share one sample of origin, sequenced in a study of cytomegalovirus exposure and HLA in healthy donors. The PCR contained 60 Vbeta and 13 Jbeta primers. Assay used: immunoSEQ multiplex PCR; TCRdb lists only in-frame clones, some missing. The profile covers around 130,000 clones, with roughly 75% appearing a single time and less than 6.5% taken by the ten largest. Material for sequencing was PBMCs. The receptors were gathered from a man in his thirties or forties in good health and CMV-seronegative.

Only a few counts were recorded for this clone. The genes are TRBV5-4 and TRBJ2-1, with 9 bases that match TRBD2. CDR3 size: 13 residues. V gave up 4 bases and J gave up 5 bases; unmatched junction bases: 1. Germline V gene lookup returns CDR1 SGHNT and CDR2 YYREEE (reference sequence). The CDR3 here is CASSLAGNNEQFF. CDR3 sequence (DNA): TGTGCCAGCAGCCTAGCGGGGAACAATGAGCAGTTCTTC.

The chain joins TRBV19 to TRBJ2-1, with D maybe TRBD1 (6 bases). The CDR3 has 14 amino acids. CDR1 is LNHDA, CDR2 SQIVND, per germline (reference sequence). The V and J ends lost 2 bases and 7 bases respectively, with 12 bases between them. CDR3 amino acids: CASSILQGSNEQFF. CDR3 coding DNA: TGTGCCAGTAGTATATTACAGGGTAGTAATGAGCAGTTCTTC.

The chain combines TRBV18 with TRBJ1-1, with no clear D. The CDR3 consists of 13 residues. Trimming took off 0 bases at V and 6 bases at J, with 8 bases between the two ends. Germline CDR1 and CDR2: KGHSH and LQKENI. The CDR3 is CASSPPLRSEAFF. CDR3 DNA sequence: TGTGCCAGCTCACCACCGTTGAGGTCTGAAGCTTTCTTT.

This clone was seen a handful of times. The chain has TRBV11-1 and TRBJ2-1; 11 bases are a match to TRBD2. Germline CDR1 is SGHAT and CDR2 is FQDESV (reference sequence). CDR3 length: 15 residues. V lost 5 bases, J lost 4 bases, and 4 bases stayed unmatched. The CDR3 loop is CASSPGLAEYNEQFF. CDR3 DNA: TGTGCCAGCAGCCCGGGACTAGCGGAGTACAATGAGCAGTTCTTC.

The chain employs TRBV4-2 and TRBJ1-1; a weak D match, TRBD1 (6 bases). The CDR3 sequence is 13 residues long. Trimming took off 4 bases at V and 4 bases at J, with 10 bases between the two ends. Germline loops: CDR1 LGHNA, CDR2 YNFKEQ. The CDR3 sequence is CASSPTGSTEAFF. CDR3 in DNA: TGTGCCAGCAGCCCCACAGGGTCCACTGAAGCTTTCTTT.